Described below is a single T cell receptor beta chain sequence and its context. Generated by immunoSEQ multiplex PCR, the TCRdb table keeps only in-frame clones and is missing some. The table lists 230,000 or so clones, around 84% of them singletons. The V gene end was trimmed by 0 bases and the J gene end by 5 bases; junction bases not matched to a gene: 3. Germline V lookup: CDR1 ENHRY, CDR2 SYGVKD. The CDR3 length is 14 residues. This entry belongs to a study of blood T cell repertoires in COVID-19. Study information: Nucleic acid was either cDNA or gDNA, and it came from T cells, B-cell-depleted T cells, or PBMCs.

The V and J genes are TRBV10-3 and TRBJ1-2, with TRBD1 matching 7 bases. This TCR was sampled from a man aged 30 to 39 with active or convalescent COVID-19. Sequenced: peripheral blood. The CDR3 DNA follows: TGTGCCATCAGTGAGTCGGGACAGAAATATGGCTACACCTTC. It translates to CAISESGQKYGYTF.